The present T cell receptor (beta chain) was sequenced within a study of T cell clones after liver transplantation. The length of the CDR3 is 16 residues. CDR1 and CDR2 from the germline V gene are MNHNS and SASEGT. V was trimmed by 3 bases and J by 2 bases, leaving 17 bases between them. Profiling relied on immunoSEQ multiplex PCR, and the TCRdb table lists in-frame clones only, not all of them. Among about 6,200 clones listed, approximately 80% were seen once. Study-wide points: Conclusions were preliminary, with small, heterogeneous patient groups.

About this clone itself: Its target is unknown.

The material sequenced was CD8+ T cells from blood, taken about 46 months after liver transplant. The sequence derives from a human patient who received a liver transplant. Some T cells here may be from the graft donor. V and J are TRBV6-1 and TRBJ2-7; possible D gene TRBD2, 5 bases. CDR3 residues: CASSDGNSAITYEQYF. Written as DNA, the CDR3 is TGTGCCAGCAGTGACGGGAATAGCGCGATTACCTACGAGCAGTACTTC.